This T cell receptor (beta chain) was observed in a study of T cells in Graves' hyperthyroidism and ophthalmopathy. It was RNA transcripts that yielded the amplified TCR beta CDR3 regions. TCR CDR3 regions were first amplified by RT-PCR with HTBI primers. TCRdb itself ran the multiplex PCR reads through MiXCR, one entry per CDR3 protein. Among 190,000 or so distinct CDR3 sequences listed, around 20% were seen once. A remark on this clonotype: Given a much more abundant clone one base away, this may be a read error.

This CDR3 has 18 amino acids. From germline, CDR1 is MNHEY and CDR2 SVGEGT. The chain is built from TRBV6-2 or TRBV6-3 and TRBJ1-5; tentatively, D is TRBD1 (5 bases). The source material was blood. The source is a man aged 40-50 years with Graves' hyperthyroidism. CDR3 region: CAGSPSPGRGYSNQPQHF. DNA of the CDR3: TGTGCCGGCAGTCCCTCTCCCGGTAGGGGCTATAGCAATCAGCCCCAGCATTTT.